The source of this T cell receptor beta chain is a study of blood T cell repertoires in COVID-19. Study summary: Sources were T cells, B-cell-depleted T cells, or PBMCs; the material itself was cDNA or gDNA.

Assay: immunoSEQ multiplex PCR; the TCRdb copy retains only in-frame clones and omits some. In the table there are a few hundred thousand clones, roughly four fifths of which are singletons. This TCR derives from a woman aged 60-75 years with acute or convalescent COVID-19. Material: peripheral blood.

The CDR3 DNA reads as TGTGCCAGCAGTCGGACAGGGGGAACCTACAATGAGCAGTTCTTC. This codes for CASSRTGGTYNEQFF. This chain connects TRBV6-5 to TRBJ2-1; TRBD1 aligns across 10 bases. V shed 5 bases, J shed 2 bases, and the junction held 3 bases outside the gene matches. Germline V CDR1 and CDR2: MNHEY, SVGAGI. The CDR3 runs 15 residues.